Shown below are 20 T cell receptor beta chains from a single sample sequenced in a study of T-cell memory formation after mild COVID-19. TCRdb ran MiXCR on the 5' RACE reads and lists one entry per CDR3 protein. The repertoire includes roughly 200,000 distinct CDR3 sequences, over 9.5% of them detected once, and around 3.3% sits in the top ten. The material sequenced was PBMCs or a T cell subset sorted from them (not recorded which). These receptors were taken from a man aged 18 to 30 who had mild COVID-19 (a few samples of this study predate the infection). Cell type and time point are not known.

The chain uses TRBV11-1 and TRBJ2-7; perhaps TRBD1 as D (6 bases). The V and J ends lost 6 bases and 0 bases respectively, with 12 bases between them. Looked up from germline, CDR1 is SGHAT and CDR2 is FQDESV (reference sequence). The CDR3 consists of 14 residues. In DNA form, the CDR3 reads TGTGCCAGCAGTTATGTACAGGGCTCCTACGAGCAGTACTTC. Translating it yields CASSYVQGSYEQYF.

The chain couples TRBV7-2 to TRBJ1-6, with 7 bases matching TRBD1. The CDR3 is 13 amino acids. Germline CDR1 SGHTA, CDR2 FQGNSA. The V and J ends lost 8 bases and 6 bases, in that order; junction bases with no gene match: 4. CDR3 in DNA: TGTGCCAGCGGCCGGGACAGTAATTCACCCCTCCACTTT. Encoded protein: CASGRDSNSPLHF.

The chain employs TRBV6-5 and TRBJ1-2; D is possibly TRBD1 (6 bases). This CDR3 is built from 15 residues. The germline CDR1 and CDR2 sequences are MNHEY and SVGAGI. Trimming left V 0 bases short and J 3 bases short, with 11 bases between. The CDR3 is CASSYSLDRHYGYTF. The CDR3 DNA follows: TGTGCCAGCAGTTACTCCCTCGACAGGCACTATGGCTACACCTTC.

The sample holds many counts of this clonotype. This chain connects TRBV7-2 to TRBJ2-1; D call uncertain. Trimming took off 0 bases at V and 6 bases at J, with 9 bases between the two ends. Germline values: CDR1 SGHTA, CDR2 FQGNSA. The CDR3 covers 14 residues. CDR3 region: CASSLARTVNEQFF. The CDR3 coding sequence is TGTGCCAGCAGCTTAGCCAGAACTGTCAATGAGCAGTTCTTC.

This clonotype was counted between two and nine times. The chain carries TRBV12-5 and TRBJ2-7, with 7 bases identical to TRBD2. V trimming: 0 bases; J trimming: 5 bases; junction bases outside the gene matches: 4. Germline lookup yields CDR1 LGHNT and CDR2 FRNRAP. The CDR3 loop spans 14 amino acids. CDR3 coding DNA: TGTGCTAGTGGTTTGGTACGGGGGGTCCACGAGCAGTACTTC. Translated: CASGLVRGVHEQYF.

The J gene is TRBJ2-3, the V gene TRBV19; 9 bases align to TRBD2. V lost 3 bases, J lost 5 bases, and 6 bases stayed unmatched. The germline V gene encodes CDR1 LNHDA and CDR2 SQIVND (reference sequence). This CDR3 region has 15 residues. This chain's CDR3 is CASSMAGGPVDTQYF. The CDR3 DNA reads as TGTGCCAGTAGTATGGCGGGGGGGCCGGTAGATACGCAGTATTTT.

This clonotype turned up a few times. CDR3 coding DNA: TGCGCCAGCAGCCGTCGGACGCCCAACAATGAGCAGTTCTTC. It encodes CASSRRTPNNEQFF. This chain links TRBV4-1 with TRBJ2-1; D is ambiguous. The V gene lost 4 bases and the J gene lost 5 bases, with 12 bases spanning the gap. The CDR3 is 14 residues long. Germline values: CDR1 MGHRA, CDR2 YSYEKL.

A few counts support this clonotype. The V call is TRBV11-1, the J call TRBJ1-2; a weak D match, TRBD1 (5 bases). This CDR3 is built from 13 residues. From germline, CDR1 is SGHAT and CDR2 FQDESV (reference sequence). The germline V and J ends were trimmed by 5 bases and 3 bases, with 10 bases remaining between them. In DNA form, the CDR3 reads TGTGCCAGCAGCGCCCAACAGGACTATGGCTACACCTTC. Translation: CASSAQQDYGYTF.

The table lists this clonotype with many counts. The gene calls are TRBV12-3 or TRBV12-4 and TRBJ2-5; the D gene could be TRBD1 or TRBD2 (5 bases each). This CDR3 is 15 amino acids long. Trimming left V 6 bases short and J 5 bases short, with 19 bases between. The CDR3 coding sequence is TGTGCCAGCAGCCAGGAGTCGAGGGGCGCTGAGACCCAGTACTTC. Translated: CASSQESRGAETQYF.

The chain is built from TRBV7-9 and TRBJ1-1; tentatively, D is TRBD1 (5 bases). Per the germline V gene, CDR1 is SEHNR and CDR2 is FQNEAQ (reference sequence). There are 13 residues in the CDR3. The germline V and J ends were trimmed by 3 bases and 4 bases, with 9 bases remaining between them. Written as DNA, the CDR3 is TGTGCCAGCAGCTTGGGGGTGGCCACTGAAGCTTTCTTT. Translating gives CASSLGVATEAFF.

This chain uses TRBV20-1 with TRBJ2-1; D is possibly TRBD2 (6 bases). This CDR3 has 12 amino acids. The germline CDR1 and CDR2 sequences are DFQATT and SNEGSKA (reference sequence). V lost 3 bases to trimming and J lost 12 bases, with 15 bases between them. The CDR3 DNA is TGCAGTGCTAGCGGGGGAGCCTGGGGGCAGTTCTTC. Its translation: CSASGGAWGQFF.

The chain recombines TRBV6-6 with TRBJ2-1; D not resolved. V was cut by 8 bases and J by 4 bases, with 3 bases left in between. The CDR3 length is 10 residues. CDR1 and CDR2 from the germline V gene are MNHNY and SVGAGI (reference sequence). In DNA, the CDR3 is TGTGCCAGCTATTACAATGAGCAGTTCTTC. It encodes CASYYNEQFF.

The gene calls are TRBV2 and TRBJ2-5, with no clear D. Germline CDR1 SNHLY, CDR2 FYNNEI. The V end was cut by 11 bases, the J end by 0 bases, with 10 bases between. This CDR3 spans 12 amino acids. The CDR3 protein is CAGDMYQETQYF. Here the CDR3 DNA reads TGTGCCGGCGACATGTACCAAGAGACCCAGTACTTC.

This clonotype was observed at least ten times. The genes are TRBV7-2 and TRBJ2-3; 7 bases line up with TRBD2. In germline, CDR1 is SGHTA, CDR2 FQGNSA. V lost 2 bases to trimming and J lost 2 bases; unmatched junction nucleotides: 7. CDR3 length equals 16 residues. CDR3 amino acids: CASSLWWGLSTDTQYF. Here the CDR3 DNA reads TGTGCCAGCAGCTTATGGTGGGGACTATCCACAGATACGCAGTATTTT.

The chain couples TRBV23-1 to TRBJ2-7, with TRBD1 matching over 7 bases. TRBV23-1 is annotated as an ORF whose role is uncertain. V shed 10 bases and J 2 bases; nucleotides not matched to a gene: 11. CDR3 length equals 14 residues. The CDR3 region has the DNA TGCGCCACCAGAGGGGGCAGGCTGACCTACGAGCAGTACTTC. Protein product: CATRGGRLTYEQYF.

Only a few counts were recorded for this clonotype. The V call is TRBV7-9, the J call TRBJ2-7; 11 bases are shared with TRBD1. Losses at the gene ends were 7 bases for V and 3 bases for J; bases not matched to a gene: 2. There are 13 residues in the CDR3. Germline V gives CDR1 SEHNR, CDR2 FQNEAQ (reference sequence). CDR3 DNA: TGTGCCAGCACCGGGACAGGGGGCTACGAGCAGTACTTC. Translation gives CASTGTGGYEQYF.

The chain carries TRBV12-3 or TRBV12-4 and TRBJ1-2; no clear D gene. This CDR3 comprises 16 residues. Trimming removed 5 bases at V and 4 bases at J, with 20 bases between. The CDR3 DNA sequence: TGTGCCAGCAGTAATCGCCTTGCAAGAGCCCTCTATGGCTACACCTTC. Residues: CASSNRLARALYGYTF.

This clonotype was counted only a few times. This chain links TRBV9 with TRBJ1-2; no definite D call. The germline V gene encodes CDR1 SGDLS and CDR2 YYNGEE. The CDR3 is 14 amino acids. V lost 0 bases to trimming and J lost 1 base, with 7 bases between them. Here the CDR3 reads CASSVGGYNYGYTF. CDR3 nucleotides: TGTGCCAGCAGCGTAGGGGGATATAACTATGGCTACACCTTC.

This clonotype was seen a handful of times. CDR3 protein: CSAQAGTNTDTQYF. CDR3 sequence (DNA): TGCAGTGCCCAAGCCGGGACTAACACAGATACGCAGTATTTT. V usage is TRBV20-1 and J usage is TRBJ2-3, with 7 bases fitting TRBD2. Germline CDR1 and CDR2: DFQATT and SNEGSKA (reference sequence). The J segment lost 2 bases and the V segment lost 6 bases, leaving 8 bases of the junction unmatched. The CDR3 length is 14 residues.

This clonotype has a count of ten or more. The chain couples TRBV5-1 to TRBJ2-1; a weak D match, TRBD1 (6 bases). Germline V gene data show CDR1 as SGHRS and CDR2 as YFSETQ. Trimming took off 2 bases at V and 7 bases at J, with 13 bases between the two ends. The CDR3 has 14 amino acids. The CDR3 region is CASSFGQRENEQFF. Written as DNA, the CDR3 is TGCGCCAGCAGCTTCGGACAGAGGGAGAATGAGCAGTTCTTC.